This T cell receptor beta chain was profiled in a study of cytomegalovirus exposure and HLA in healthy donors. PCR used 60 Vbeta primers and 13 Jbeta primers. Assay used: immunoSEQ multiplex PCR; TCRdb lists only in-frame clones, some missing. The data contain around 190,000 clones, over 65% of them singletons. V gave up 0 bases and J gave up 2 bases; unmatched junction bases: 3. Germline V lookup: CDR1 SGHRS, CDR2 YFSETQ. This CDR3 is 16 amino acids long. The V and J genes are TRBV5-1 and TRBJ2-2; the match to TRBD2 covers 8 bases. The sequencing sample was made of PBMCs. This TCR was sampled from a man aged 40-50 years in good health and CMV-seropositive. The CDR3 bases are TGCGCCAGCAGCTTGGGTCTAGCGGGCAACACCGGGGAGCTGTTTTTT. Translation: CASSLGLAGNTGELFF.